This TCR beta chain was profiled in a study of human T cells and chemical hapten exposure. On the study more broadly: In the sensitization step, 2% DPC was placed on about 2 cm by about 2 cm of upper inner arm skin.

This clonotype was seen a handful of times. TCRdb reprocessed the RACE reads via MiXCR and lists one record per CDR3 protein. Of about 85,000 distinct CDR3 sequences listed, more than 9% are singletons. Time point: patch test 2, 6 weeks after DPC sensitization. Treatment here: therapeutic diphenylcyclopropenone sensitization with weekly scalp DPC. The authors extracted total RNA from unfractionated whole blood. The CDR3 length is 16 residues. In germline, CDR1 is LGHNA, CDR2 YSLEER. Deletions cut 3 bases from V and 5 bases from J, with 16 bases between. This receptor was identified in a man aged 18 to 30 with alopecia areata. Some clones in this sample may be carry-over from other donors' samples. The rearrangement links TRBV4-3 to TRBJ1-4; D unclear. The source was whole blood, collected in connection with sensitization to the hapten diphenylcyclopropenone (DPC). For the CDR3, the DNA is TGCGCCAGCAGCCAGAACTCGGGCAGCAGGAATGAAAAACTGTTTTTT. Protein sequence: CASSQNSGSRNEKLFF.